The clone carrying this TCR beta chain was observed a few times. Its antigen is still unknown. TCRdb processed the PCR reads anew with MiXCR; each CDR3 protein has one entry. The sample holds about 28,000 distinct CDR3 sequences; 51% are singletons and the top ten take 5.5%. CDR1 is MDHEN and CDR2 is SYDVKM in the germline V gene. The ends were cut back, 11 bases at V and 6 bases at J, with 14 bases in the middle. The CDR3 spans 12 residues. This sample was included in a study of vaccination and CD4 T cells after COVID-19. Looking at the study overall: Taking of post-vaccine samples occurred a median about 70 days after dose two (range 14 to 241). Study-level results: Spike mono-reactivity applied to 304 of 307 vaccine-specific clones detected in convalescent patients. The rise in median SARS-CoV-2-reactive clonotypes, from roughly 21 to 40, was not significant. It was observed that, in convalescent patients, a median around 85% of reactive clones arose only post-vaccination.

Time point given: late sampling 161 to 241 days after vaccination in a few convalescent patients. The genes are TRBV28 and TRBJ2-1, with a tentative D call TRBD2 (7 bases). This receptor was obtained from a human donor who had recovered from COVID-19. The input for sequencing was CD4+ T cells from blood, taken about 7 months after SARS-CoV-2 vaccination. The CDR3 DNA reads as TGTGCCGCCCTAGGGGGGGGCAATGAGCAGTTCTTC. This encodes CAALGGGNEQFF.